This T cell receptor (beta chain) was sequenced for a study of regulatory T cells in long-lasting Graves disease. Whole-study results and caveats: Because few samples were included, accuracy may have been lower.

A remark on this clonotype: Its specificity is not known.

Time point specified: persistent/refractory GD, antithyroid drugs over 5 years with positive TRAb. PBMC-derived RNA was used for the TCR library. Arm-PCR with iRepertoire HTBI primers amplified the CDR3 regions for these TCR beta libraries. Authors' data handling: Spanning all samples, the identified segments comprised about 62 TRBV and 14 TRBJ. TCRdb re-analysed the multiplex PCR reads in MiXCR, keeping a single row per CDR3 protein. Clone size and V and J calls follow TCRdb, not the original study. The table lists about 420,000 distinct CDR3 sequences, roughly a quarter of them singletons, with around 24% in the top ten. The sequencing used peripheral blood mononuclear cells (PBMCs), collected when the disease was refractory, from a patient treated with antithyroid drugs. This sequence was found in a female donor with Graves disease.

CDR3 sequence (DNA): TGTGCCAGCAGCTTGGCCTGGACAGGGGGCGCGACGGGGGAGCTGTTTTTT. Protein: CASSLAWTGGATGELFF. The chain carries TRBV5-5 and TRBJ2-2, with 11 bases that match TRBD1. Trimming took 0 bases from V and 8 from J; bases not matched to a gene: 9. This CDR3 region has 17 residues. From germline, CDR1 is SGHKS and CDR2 YYEKEE (reference sequence).